This entry lists 7 T cell receptor beta chains sequenced from one sample in a study of T cell responses to AZD1222 COVID-19 vaccine. TCRdb's copy holds only in-frame clones and misses some; the assay was immunoSEQ multiplex PCR. The sample shows 75,000 to 90,000 clones, roughly 90% of them seen only once. Source: peripheral blood, taken on day 0 of AZD1222 vaccination. The receptor source for this set is an adult in good health.

The chain combines TRBV15 with TRBJ2-7; 11 bases fit TRBD1. Trimming cost V 8 bases and J 0 bases; bases outside gene matches: 0. The CDR3 has 13 residues. Per the germline V gene, CDR1 is LNHNV and CDR2 is YYDKDF (reference sequence). This CDR3 is CATGTGGSYEQYF. For the CDR3, the DNA is TGTGCCACCGGGACAGGGGGCTCCTACGAGCAGTACTTC.

The chain has TRBV5-5 and TRBJ1-2, with D perhaps matching TRBD1 (6 bases). The V end lost 6 bases, the J end lost 3 bases, and 15 bases lay between the germline ends. Germline CDR1 is SGHKS and CDR2 is YYEKEE (reference sequence). The CDR3 contains 14 residues. The CDR3 loop is CASMGWGQDYGYTF. CDR3 DNA sequence: TGTGCCAGCATGGGATGGGGGCAGGACTATGGCTACACCTTC.

V is TRBV12-5 and J is TRBJ2-7; possibly TRBD1 for D (6 bases). V lost 7 bases to trimming and J lost 2 bases, with 18 bases between them. The CDR3 has 15 residues. Germline-derived CDR1 and CDR2 are LGHNT and FRNRAP. This CDR3 reads CASDSPQGPPYEQYF. CDR3 sequence (DNA): TGTGCTAGTGACTCCCCGCAGGGGCCCCCCTACGAGCAGTACTTC.

The chain has TRBV19 and TRBJ2-1; no reliable D call. Trimming left V 10 bases short and J 6 bases short, with 10 bases between. Germline assignment: CDR1 LNHDA and CDR2 SQIVND (reference sequence). CDR3 length: 11 residues. CDR3 sequence reads: CAIGRFNEQFF. The CDR3 nucleotides read TGTGCCATAGGAAGATTCAATGAGCAGTTCTTC.

V is TRBV28 and J is TRBJ1-4; TRBD1 might be the D (6 bases). CDR1 MDHEN and CDR2 SYDVKM come from the germline V gene. Trimming removed 5 bases from V and 8 bases from J, with 15 bases in between. The CDR3 runs 14 residues. CDR3 coding DNA: TGTGCCAGCAGTCACACAGGGATCCCCGAAAAACTGTTTTTT. Translation: CASSHTGIPEKLFF.

The CDR3 reads CASSDARRGNEKLFF. For the CDR3, the DNA is TGCGCCAGCAGTGACGCAAGGAGGGGTAATGAAAAACTGTTTTTT. This chain uses TRBV10-2 with TRBJ1-4; a possible D gene is TRBD1 (5 bases). Germline values: CDR1 WSHSY, CDR2 SAAADI. This CDR3 has 15 amino acids. Trimming took 3 bases from V and 4 from J, leaving 12 bases between them.

This rearrangement joins TRBV6-1 to TRBJ1-1; D is unresolved. Germline lookup yields CDR1 MNHNS and CDR2 SASEGT. The CDR3 is 17 amino acids. V was shortened by 0 bases and J by 4 bases, with 18 bases between the two germline ends. As DNA, the CDR3 is TGTGCCAGCAGTGAAGCAAGTTGGAAAGAAAGGTTCACTGAAGCTTTCTTT. Translating it yields CASSEASWKERFTEAFF.